This T cell receptor beta chain originates from a study of T-cell reconstitution after alpha-beta-depleted transplantation in children. Researchers prepared the TCRbeta library using unique molecular identifiers, the study reports. TCRdb reprocessed the PCR reads with MiXCR, giving one entry per CDR3 protein. The sample records approximately 800,000 distinct CDR3 sequences, under 20% being singletons. The germline gives CDR1 SGHRS, CDR2 YFSETQ. Trimming shortened V by 4 bases and J by 4 bases, and 11 bases separated the two germline ends. The CDR3 runs 13 residues. The V gene is TRBV5-1, the J gene TRBJ1-2, with D perhaps TRBD1 (6 bases). Sequenced material: PBMCs, mostly from graft donor cells, taken 360 days after TCRalphabeta/CD19-depleted stem cell transplant. The clonotype originates from a male patient under 18 who had a stem cell transplant for acute lymphoblastic leukemia, so the T cells may come from the graft donor. The CDR3 DNA sequence: TGCGCCAGCAGCAGGGACAATAGCTATGGCTACACCTTC. Its protein is CASSRDNSYGYTF. Using reference TRBV5-1 and TRBJ1-2 for the parts outside the CDR3, the full variable domain is KAGVTQTPRYLIKTRGQQVTLSCSPISGHRSVSWYQQTPGQGLQFLFEYFSETQRNKGNFPGRFSGRQFSNSRSEMNVSTLELGDSALYLCASSRDNSYGYTFGSGTRLTVV.